Below are 24 T cell receptor beta chains sequenced from a single sample in a study of shared clonotypes between healthy human individuals. The method was immunoSEQ multiplex PCR; TCRdb's version includes in-frame clones alone and lacks a portion of them. The sample has approximately 1.1 million clones; 70% to 80% are singletons. Sequencing was done on a sample of memory CD4+ T cells from PBMCs. Subset given: CD45RA-negative fraction. The source of these receptors is a man aged 18 to 35 in good health. Some clones in this sample may be carry-over from other donors' samples.

The chain couples TRBV19 to TRBJ2-7; 12 nucleotides match TRBD2. The germline CDR1 and CDR2 sequences are LNHDA and SQIVND (reference sequence). Trimming removed 6 bases from V and 6 bases from J; junction bases left unmatched: 15. The CDR3 runs 17 residues. For the CDR3, the DNA is TGTGCCAGTAGGGGCCCTGTGCGACTAGCGGGAGTAGGCGAGCAGTACTTC. Its protein product is CASRGPVRLAGVGEQYF.

The chain uses TRBV6-6 and TRBJ2-7; TRBD1 might be the D (6 bases). The CDR3 extends over 14 amino acids. The V gene's germline CDR1 is MNHNY and CDR2 SVGAGI (reference sequence). The germline V and J ends were trimmed by 0 bases and 4 bases, with 10 bases remaining between them. This chain's CDR3 is CASSYSSQGYEQYF. The CDR3 DNA follows: TGTGCCAGCAGTTACTCCTCACAGGGTTACGAGCAGTACTTC.

The chain combines TRBV7-3 with TRBJ2-6; D unresolved. The CDR3 is 15 residues long. The germline gives CDR1 SGHTA, CDR2 FQGTGA. The V gene lost 5 bases and the J gene lost 1 base, with 9 bases spanning the gap. As DNA, the CDR3 is TGTGCCAGCAGCCCCTCCTTGTCTGGGGCCAACGTCCTGACTTTC. Amino acid sequence: CASSPSLSGANVLTF.

The gene calls are TRBV4-1 and TRBJ2-1; 10 positions agree with TRBD2. The germline CDR1 and CDR2 sequences are MGHRA and YSYEKL. The ends lost 2 bases at V and 5 bases at J; junction bases unmatched: 9. This CDR3 has 17 residues. CDR3 residues: CASSQRRTSGADNEQFF. CDR3 sequence (DNA): TGCGCCAGCAGCCAAAGGCGGACTAGCGGAGCGGACAATGAGCAGTTCTTC.

The chain carries TRBV20-1 and TRBJ1-1; D not certain. CDR1 and CDR2 (germline): DFQATT, SNEGSKA (reference sequence). Trimming pared 5 bases from V and 8 bases from J, leaving 9 bases between. There are 10 residues in the CDR3. The CDR3 DNA follows: TGCAGTGCTGCCCGGAACGAAGCTTTCTTT. It translates to CSAARNEAFF.

The chain carries TRBV18 and TRBJ2-6; TRBD1 matches at 9 bases. J was trimmed by 2 bases and V by 6 bases; bases with no gene match: 5. The CDR3 spans 16 residues. The germline V gene has CDR1 KGHSH and CDR2 LQKENI. The CDR3 protein is CASSQQGATGANVLTF. CDR3 sequence (DNA): TGTGCCAGCTCCCAACAGGGGGCAACTGGGGCCAACGTCCTGACTTTC.

This clone was counted once. V is TRBV4-1 and J is TRBJ2-4; unclear D gene. In germline, CDR1 is MGHRA, CDR2 YSYEKL. The CDR3 is made up of 15 amino acids. The germline V and J ends were trimmed by 1 base and 4 bases, with 11 bases remaining between them. CDR3 sequence reads: CASSQVSTLKNIQYF. For the CDR3, the DNA is TGCGCCAGCAGCCAAGTGTCCACCCTAAAAAACATTCAGTACTTC.

The chain employs TRBV27 and TRBJ1-2, with 9 bases lining up with TRBD1. The junction had 9 bases not matched to a gene; V was cut back by 2 bases and J by 5 bases. Per germline, CDR1 MNHEY and CDR2 SMNVEV (reference sequence). The length of the CDR3 is 16 residues. CDR3 bases: TGTGCCAGCAGTTTAAAAAGGGGGACAGGGACTTATGGCTACACCTTC. Its protein is CASSLKRGTGTYGYTF.

The chain joins TRBV28 to TRBJ1-5, with D possibly TRBD1 on 6 matching bases. The germline gives CDR1 MDHEN, CDR2 SYDVKM. The CDR3 consists of 17 residues. The V gene lost 5 bases and the J gene lost 3 bases, with 20 bases spanning the gap. CDR3 in amino acids: CASSLRGGQDFNQPQHF. The CDR3 region has the DNA TGTGCCAGCAGTCTAAGGGGGGGGCAGGATTTCAATCAGCCCCAGCATTTT.

The V gene is TRBV28, the J gene TRBJ2-7; TRBD2 is a possible D gene (7 bases). Germline loops: CDR1 MDHEN, CDR2 SYDVKM. The CDR3 covers 16 residues. The V end was cut by 6 bases, the J end by 3 bases, with 21 bases between. CDR3 DNA sequence: TGTGCCAGCAGCCCTCTCACCCTAGGGGGGGGCTACGAGCAGTACTTC. It encodes CASSPLTLGGGYEQYF.

This clone came up a few times. The V gene is TRBV29-1, the J gene TRBJ1-1; D is uncertain. Trimming took off 7 bases at V and 1 base at J, with 13 bases between the two ends. The CDR3 runs 13 residues. Germline lookup yields CDR1 SQVTM and CDR2 ANQGSEA. Written as DNA, the CDR3 is TGCAGCGCCCTACTCCCAGAGAACACTGAAGCTTTCTTT. As protein: CSALLPENTEAFF.

The chain combines TRBV5-6 with TRBJ2-5, with 9 positions matching TRBD1. The J call may be in error: the DNA end matches TRBJ2-7 better. CDR3 length: 14 amino acids. CDR1 SGHDT and CDR2 YYEEEE come from the germline V gene. CDR3 nucleotide sequence: TGTGCCAGCAGCTTGGGACAGGGGGCCTACGAGCAGTACTTC. It is translated as CASSLGQGAYEQYF.

The table lists this clone with a few counts. The chain uses TRBV9 and TRBJ1-1; perhaps TRBD1 as D (5 bases). The V and J ends lost 0 bases and 6 bases respectively, with 9 bases between them. This CDR3 region has 13 residues. Germline assignment: CDR1 SGDLS and CDR2 YYNGEE. The CDR3 nucleotides are TGTGCCAGCAGCGTAGGGGGGACCCCTGAAGCTTTCTTT. Residues: CASSVGGTPEAFF.

The chain is built from TRBV7-3 and TRBJ2-1; 8 nucleotides agree with TRBD1. V trimming: 4 bases; J trimming: 7 bases; junction bases outside the gene matches: 6. Germline assignment: CDR1 SGHTA and CDR2 FQGTGA. The CDR3 contains 14 residues. The CDR3 DNA is TGTGCCAGCAGCTACCGGACAGGGAGTAATGAGCAGTTCTTC. Its protein is CASSYRTGSNEQFF. The full variable domain, with the rest looked up from reference TRBV7-3 and TRBJ2-1, is GAGVSQTPSNKVTEKGKYVELRCDPISGHTALYWYRQSLGQGPEFLIYFQGTGAADDSGLPNDRFFAVRPEGSVSTLKIQRTERGDSAVYLCASSYRTGSNEQFFGPGTRLTVL.

The chain combines TRBV7-2 with TRBJ1-2; no clear D gene. The germline gives CDR1 SGHTA, CDR2 FQGNSA. The CDR3 is 14 amino acids. Trimming pared 1 base from V and 1 base from J, leaving 7 bases between. CDR3 sequence: CASSLDARNYGYTF. The CDR3 nucleotides read TGTGCCAGCAGCTTAGATGCACGTAACTATGGCTACACCTTC.

In the case of this clone: Other DNA sequences in this specimen translate into the identical CDR3. The rearrangement joins TRBV5-1 to TRBJ2-2, with TRBD2 matching 7 bases. CDR1 and CDR2 (germline): SGHRS, YFSETQ. The junction had 3 bases not matched to a gene; V was cut back by 4 bases and J by 3 bases. The CDR3 runs 14 residues. The DNA for the CDR3 is TGCGCCAGCAGCCCTCGGGGGGACACCGGGGAGCTGTTTTTT. As protein: CASSPRGDTGELFF.

The J gene is TRBJ2-2, the V gene TRBV7-8; TRBD2 matches at 11 bases. Germline loops: CDR1 SGHVS, CDR2 FQNEAQ. The CDR3 sequence is 18 residues long. With 5 bases clipped from V and 4 bases from J, the junction kept 12 bases outside the gene matches. The CDR3 spells CASSPRTSGLGSTGELFF. CDR3 DNA sequence: TGTGCCAGCAGCCCCCGGACTAGCGGGTTAGGGAGCACCGGGGAGCTGTTTTTT.

The rearrangement links TRBV9 to TRBJ2-4; 8 nucleotides align to TRBD1. The V gene end was trimmed by 3 bases and the J gene end by 3 bases; junction bases not matched to a gene: 5. This CDR3 region has 15 residues. Per the germline V gene, CDR1 is SGDLS and CDR2 is YYNGEE. CDR3 loop: CASSGYRGDKNIQYF. The CDR3, as DNA: TGTGCCAGCAGCGGATACAGGGGGGACAAAAACATTCAGTACTTC.

The chain joins TRBV2 to TRBJ1-1, with D possibly TRBD1 on 6 matching bases. The CDR3 runs 14 residues. Per germline, CDR1 SNHLY and CDR2 FYNNEI. Trimming took off 7 bases at V and 3 bases at J, with 15 bases between the two ends. Here the CDR3 reads CASIAGGGDTEAFF. CDR3 DNA: TGTGCCAGCATCGCCGGCGGGGGCGACACTGAAGCTTTCTTT.

This clone was picked up one time. The chain joins TRBV28 to TRBJ1-2; no definite D call. The length of the CDR3 is 14 residues. V lost 2 bases to trimming and J lost 4 bases, with 11 bases between them. The germline V gene has CDR1 MDHEN and CDR2 SYDVKM. CDR3 region: CASSLAGNPYGYTF. The CDR3 nucleotides are TGTGCCAGCAGTTTAGCGGGGAACCCCTATGGCTACACCTTC.

The rearrangement uses TRBV4-2 and TRBJ2-5; D gene unclear. The CDR3 covers 13 residues. CDR1 and CDR2 from the germline V gene are LGHNA and YNFKEQ. The V end lost 1 base, the J end lost 3 bases, and 6 bases lay between the germline ends. The CDR3 nucleotides are TGTGCCAGCAGCCAAGGGGCGGAAGAGACCCAGTACTTC. Its translation is CASSQGAEETQYF.

Comment on this clone: Other DNA variants within this sample encode the same CDR3. This chain joins TRBV20-1 and TRBJ2-7; D ambiguous. Germline V gives CDR1 DFQATT, CDR2 SNEGSKA (reference sequence). The CDR3 spans 11 residues. The ends were cut back, 1 base at V and 4 bases at J, with 5 bases in the middle. The CDR3 nucleotides are TGCAGTGCTAGAGTTGGATACGAGCAGTACTTC. This encodes CSARVGYEQYF.

The rearrangement uses TRBV10-3 and TRBJ1-1; D call uncertain. Germline assignment: CDR1 ENHRY and CDR2 SYGVKD. CDR3 length equals 14 residues. V was pared by 3 bases and J by 1 base, with 9 bases between. Here the CDR3 DNA reads TGTGCCATCAGTGACCGGGCCCCGAACACTGAAGCTTTCTTT. It encodes CAISDRAPNTEAFF.

V is TRBV2 and J is TRBJ2-5; D perhaps matches TRBD2 (6 bases). The CDR3 covers 14 residues. V lost 4 bases and J 0 bases, leaving 9 bases between the germline ends. Germline CDR1 reads SNHLY; CDR2 reads FYNNEI. The CDR3, as DNA: TGTGCCAGCAGTGGTGGGGACTACCAAGAGACCCAGTACTTC. Translating it yields CASSGGDYQETQYF.